This record concerns one T cell receptor beta chain sequence. What it binds is not known. These data originate in a study of cytomegalovirus exposure and HLA in healthy donors. At the level of the study: Researchers previously reported finding just under 120 million unique TCR beta sequences from roughly 180 million T cells.

The PCR used 60 Vbeta and 13 Jbeta primers. The protocol was immunoSEQ multiplex PCR, while the TCRdb copy is restricted to in-frame clones and leaves out a portion. The sample has 150,000 to 200,000 clones; almost 75% are singletons. The germline V and J ends were trimmed by 0 bases and 6 bases, with 9 bases remaining between them. Germline values: CDR1 SGHNT, CDR2 YYREEE (reference sequence). The CDR3 contains 13 residues. The study's findings and limits: A later analysis found common viral pathogens apparently linked to several of the most significant clusters.

What was sequenced was PBMCs. This clonotype was obtained from a woman aged 18-29 years in good health and CMV-seropositive. The chain has TRBV5-4 and TRBJ1-1, with D unclear. The CDR3 DNA follows: TGTGCCAGCAGCTTGGCCAACAACGCTGAAGCTTTCTTT. It is translated as CASSLANNAEAFF.